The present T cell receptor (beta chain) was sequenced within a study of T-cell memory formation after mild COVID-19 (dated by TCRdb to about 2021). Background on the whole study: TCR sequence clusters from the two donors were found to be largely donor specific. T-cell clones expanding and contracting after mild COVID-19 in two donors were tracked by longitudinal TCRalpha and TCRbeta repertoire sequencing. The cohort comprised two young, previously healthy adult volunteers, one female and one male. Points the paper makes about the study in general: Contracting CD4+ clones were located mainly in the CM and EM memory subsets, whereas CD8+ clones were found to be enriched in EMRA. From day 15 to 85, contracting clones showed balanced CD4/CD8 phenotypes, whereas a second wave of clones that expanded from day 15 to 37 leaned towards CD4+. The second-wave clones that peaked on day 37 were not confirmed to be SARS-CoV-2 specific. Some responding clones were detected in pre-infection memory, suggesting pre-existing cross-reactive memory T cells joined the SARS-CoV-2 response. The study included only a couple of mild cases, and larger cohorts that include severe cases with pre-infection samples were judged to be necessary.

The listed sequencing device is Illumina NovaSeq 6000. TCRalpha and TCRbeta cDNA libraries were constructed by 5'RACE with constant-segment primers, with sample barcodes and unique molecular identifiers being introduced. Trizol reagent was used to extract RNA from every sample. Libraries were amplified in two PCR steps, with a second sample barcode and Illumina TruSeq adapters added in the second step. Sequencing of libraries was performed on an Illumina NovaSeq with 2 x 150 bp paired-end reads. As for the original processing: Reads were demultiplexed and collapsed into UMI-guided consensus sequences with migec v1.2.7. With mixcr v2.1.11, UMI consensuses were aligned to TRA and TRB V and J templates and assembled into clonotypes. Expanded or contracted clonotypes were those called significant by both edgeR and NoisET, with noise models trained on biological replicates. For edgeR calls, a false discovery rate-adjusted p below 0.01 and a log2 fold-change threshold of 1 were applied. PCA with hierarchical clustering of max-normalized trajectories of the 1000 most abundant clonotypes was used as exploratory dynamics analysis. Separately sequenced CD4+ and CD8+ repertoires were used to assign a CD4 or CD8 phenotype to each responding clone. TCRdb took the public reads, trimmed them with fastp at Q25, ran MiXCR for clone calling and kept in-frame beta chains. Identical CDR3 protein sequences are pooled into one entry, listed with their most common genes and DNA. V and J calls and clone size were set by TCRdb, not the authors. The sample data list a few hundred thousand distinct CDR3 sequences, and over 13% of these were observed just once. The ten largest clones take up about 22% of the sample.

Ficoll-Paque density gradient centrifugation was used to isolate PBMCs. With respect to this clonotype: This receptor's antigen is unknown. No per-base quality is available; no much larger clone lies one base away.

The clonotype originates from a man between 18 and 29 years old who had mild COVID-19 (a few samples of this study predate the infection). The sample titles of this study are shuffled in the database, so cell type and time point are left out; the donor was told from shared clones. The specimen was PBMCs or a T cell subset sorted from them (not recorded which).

The DNA sequence is given as TGCAGTGCTAGAGATCTGCTTCAGGGGGGAGCTTCACCCCTCCACTTT. The resulting protein is CSARDLLQGGASPLHF. The chain joins TRBV20-1 to TRBJ1-6, with 7 bases matching TRBD1. The germline V gene (reference sequence) yields DFQATT for CDR1 and SNEGSKA for CDR2. The CDR3 goes from the cysteine to the phenylalanine over 16 residues. Kept here is only the CDR3 DNA, which spans 48 bases and is read in frame from base 1. Clipping removes 0 bases from V and 9 bases from J, with 11 as the unmatched junction base count.